This T cell receptor beta chain was sequenced in a study of OX40 agonist ivuxolimab in advanced cancers. The wider study: Earlier anti-PD-1, anti-PD-L1 or anti-CTLA-4 therapy was permitted; 35% to 50% had received some.

Sequenced by immunoSEQ multiplex PCR; TCRdb stores in-frame clones only, minus some. Of fewer than 85,000 clones in the sample, 92% were seen once. This CDR3 contains 14 residues. The germline V gene has CDR1 MNHEY and CDR2 SMNVEV (reference sequence). The V end lost 3 bases, the J end lost 4 bases, and 9 bases lay between the germline ends. This chain connects TRBV27 to TRBJ2-2; D is perhaps TRBD1 (5 bases). This clonotype was sampled from an adult with an advanced solid tumor such as melanoma, head and neck, liver or kidney cancer. The specimen comprised CD4+ or CD8+ T cells sorted from blood, sampled in a trial of the OX40 agonist ivuxolimab. The CDR3 here is CASSLGRGTGELFF. In DNA form, the CDR3 reads TGTGCCAGCAGTTTGGGGCGCGGCACCGGGGAGCTGTTTTTT.